This T cell receptor (beta chain) is from a study of CD4 T cells in relation to SARS-CoV-2 and coronaviruses. Study in general: No peptide or an HIV-1 Nef peptide pool served as negative control.

Before the COVID-19 pandemic, during about 2011-2018, CD4+ T cells were taken from unexposed donors. Isolation of CD4+ T cells took place after 10 days in culture. TCRdb's copy holds only in-frame clones and misses some; the assay was immunoSEQ multiplex PCR. The data contain around 24,000 clones, over 60% of them singletons. In this sample, this clone turned up a few times. The antigen is undetermined. The sequenced material came from CD4+ T cells from PBMCs, cultured in vitro. This TCR was sampled from a human donor in good health.

CDR3 amino acids: CALKPITSNSPLHF. The CDR3 nucleotides are TGTGCCTTGAAGCCCATCACTTCCAATTCACCCCTCCACTTT. The gene calls are TRBV30 and TRBJ1-6; no firm D call. The V gene lost 7 bases and the J gene lost 7 bases, with 17 bases spanning the gap. CDR3 length: 14 residues. Looked up from germline, CDR1 is GTSNPN and CDR2 is SVGIG (reference sequence).